The entry below gives a single T cell receptor (beta chain) sequence along with its context. These data come from a study of blood T cell repertoires in COVID-19. The method was immunoSEQ multiplex PCR; TCRdb's version includes in-frame clones alone and lacks a portion of them. The table includes fewer than 200,000 clones, approximately 90% detected once. V lost 2 bases and J lost 1, with 18 bases in between. The germline gives CDR1 SNHLY, CDR2 FYNNEI. The CDR3 sequence is 18 residues long. The rearrangement links TRBV2 to TRBJ2-4; maybe TRBD1 (5 bases). This clonotype was sampled from a man aged 55 to 69 with acute or convalescent COVID-19. The sample consisted of peripheral blood. Here the CDR3 reads CASSESPTVLGAKNIQYF. The CDR3 coding sequence is TGTGCCAGCAGTGAATCCCCGACAGTCCTCGGCGCCAAAAACATTCAGTACTTC. Supplemented by reference TRBV2 and TRBJ2-4, the full variable domain reads EPEVTQTPSHQVTQMGQEVILRCVPISNHLYFYWYRQILGQKVEFLVSFYNNEISEKSEIFDDQFSVERPDGSNFTLKIRSTKLEDSAMYFCASSESPTVLGAKNIQYFGAGTRLSVL.